This section outlines one T cell receptor (beta chain) sequence together with its context. Its cognate antigen is unknown. A modified ARM-PCR protocol with three rounds of nested PCR amplified TCRbeta. TCRdb analysed the multiplex PCR reads with MiXCR anew, one entry per CDR3 protein. The sample includes 91,000 or so distinct CDR3 sequences, around 64% of them seen just once. CDR1 is LGHNA, CDR2 YNFKEQ, per germline. CDR3 size: 15 residues. The entry originates in a study of tumor and adjacent non-tumor tissue in lung cancer. The overall study: Millions of productive TCRbeta reads were obtained per sample on average. General study points: In normal lung, the top 100 clones were significantly more dominant than in tumor. Patients with more diverse tumor TCRs had worse survival. Significantly higher TCR diversity was found in tumor than normal lung.

No cell sorting was done before RNA was extracted from the tissue. The TCR comes from a man aged 55 to 70 with non-small cell lung cancer. Sequencing input: lung tumor tissue. The chain has TRBV4-2 and TRBJ1-5; D is possibly TRBD2 (5 bases). The DNA end lines up better with TRBJ2-3; the J call may be wrong. The CDR3 nucleotides are TGTGCCAGCAGCCAAGGAACGCGACGGGGTCAGCCCCAGTATTTT. The encoded protein is CASSQGTRRGQPQYF.